This is a list of T cell receptor beta chains from one sample in a study of graft-versus-host responses after intestinal transplantation. Only in-frame clones appear in the TCRdb table, and some are missing; sequencing was by immunoSEQ multiplex PCR. In the table there are tens of thousands of clones, 85% to 95% of which are singletons. No antigen is known for these receptors. The sequencing here drew on unstimulated CD8+ T cells sorted from spleen or lymph node cells, taken before intestinal transplant. The receptors originated from a human donor who received an intestinal transplant. Each CDR3 is given without its conserved first and last residue. The D gene is left open where the match is weak. A row's size may be missing; if present it is once, few, many or a size class.

abundance: .
d_gene: TRBD1
v_gene: TRBV19
j_gene: TRBJ2-2
CDR3aa: ASSGTWTGKNSGELF

abundance: .
d_gene: .
v_gene: TRBV11-2
j_gene: TRBJ1-4
CDR3aa: ASSLWGANEKLF

abundance: .
d_gene: .
v_gene: TRBV6-5
j_gene: TRBJ2-7
CDR3aa: ASSPGIGEQY

abundance: .
d_gene: TRBD1
v_gene: TRBV19
j_gene: TRBJ1-1
CDR3aa: ASKGTRDRGGFSPNTEAF

abundance: once
d_gene: TRBD1
v_gene: TRBV2
j_gene: TRBJ1-2
CDR3aa: ASSGFRGLFVYGYT

abundance: .
d_gene: .
v_gene: TRBV7-2
j_gene: TRBJ1-1
CDR3aa: ASSLGPGAEAF

abundance: .
d_gene: TRBD1
v_gene: TRBV5-4
j_gene: TRBJ1-1
CDR3aa: ACLMTGVNTEAF

abundance: .
d_gene: .
v_gene: TRBV4-3
j_gene: TRBJ1-2
CDR3aa: ASSLSPAQGIGGYT

abundance: .
d_gene: TRBD2
v_gene: TRBV5-1
j_gene: TRBJ2-5
CDR3aa: ASSEELAGENQETQY

abundance: .
d_gene: TRBD1
v_gene: TRBV27
j_gene: TRBJ1-2
CDR3aa: ASSSGTGGLYGYT

abundance: .
d_gene: .
v_gene: TRBV10-2
j_gene: TRBJ2-3
CDR3aa: ASHRGGAEGTDTQY

abundance: once
d_gene: .
v_gene: TRBV4-1
j_gene: TRBJ1-2
CDR3aa: ASSQDLKQGNYGYT

abundance: once
d_gene: TRBD1
v_gene: TRBV11-3
j_gene: TRBJ1-1
CDR3aa: ASSPRQGAQGEAF

abundance: .
d_gene: .
v_gene: TRBV7-9
j_gene: TRBJ2-2
CDR3aa: ASSLLRASNTGELF

abundance: .
d_gene: .
v_gene: TRBV6-5
j_gene: TRBJ1-2
CDR3aa: ASRTDYGYT

abundance: .
d_gene: .
v_gene: TRBV7-8
j_gene: TRBJ2-2
CDR3aa: ASSLGALGPGELF

abundance: .
d_gene: TRBD1
v_gene: TRBV6-1
j_gene: TRBJ1-3
CDR3aa: ASKLQGTDGNTIY

abundance: .
d_gene: .
v_gene: TRBV19
j_gene: TRBJ2-2
CDR3aa: ASIQAGELF

abundance: .
d_gene: .
v_gene: TRBV11-2
j_gene: .
CDR3aa: ASSLEYLSSYEQY

abundance: .
d_gene: TRBD2
v_gene: TRBV7-9
j_gene: TRBJ2-3
CDR3aa: ASSSTSGGAGGTDTQY

abundance: .
d_gene: .
v_gene: TRBV5-5
j_gene: TRBJ2-7
CDR3aa: ASSLTSYEQY

abundance: .
d_gene: .
v_gene: TRBV9
j_gene: TRBJ1-1
CDR3aa: ASSPDRGGTEAF

abundance: few
d_gene: .
v_gene: TRBV4-3
j_gene: TRBJ1-1
CDR3aa: ASSQGRQAMNTEAF

abundance: .
d_gene: .
v_gene: TRBV20-1
j_gene: TRBJ2-7
CDR3aa: SAGGSYEQY